This record concerns one T cell receptor beta chain sequence. Antigen unknown. The sample belongs to a study of graft-versus-host responses after intestinal transplantation. About the study: The whole recipient group had anti-thymocyte globulin induction followed by tacrolimus and steroids for around three years.

TCRdb keeps only in-frame clones here, not all; method: immunoSEQ multiplex PCR. This repertoire shows about 99,000 clones, just under 95% found once; its top ten account for roughly 0.07%. CDR1 is MGHRA, CDR2 YSYEKL, per germline. The CDR3 totals 16 residues. Trimming took 1 base from V and 4 from J; bases not matched to a gene: 7. This chain joins TRBV4-1 and TRBJ1-2, with TRBD1 identical over 9 bases. The material was unstimulated CD8+ T cells sorted from spleen or lymph node cells, obtained before transplant. The source is a human donor who was the organ donor for an intestinal transplant. The chain's CDR3 is CASSQGTGDYLYGYTF. CDR3 sequence (DNA): TGCGCCAGCAGCCAAGGGACAGGGGACTACCTCTATGGCTACACCTTC.